The sequence of this T cell receptor (beta chain) was determined in a study of post-analysis software for immune sequencing data. Study observations and caveats: When patients were compared with controls, a handful of TRBV segments were more frequent, TRBV5-6, TRBV5-1 and TRBV20-1 among them. Controls' normalized Chao1 diversity significantly exceeded that of multiple sclerosis patients. By F measure, samples from a shared preparation batch strongly co-clustered.

V was shortened by 5 bases and J by 4 bases, with 14 bases between the two germline ends. The CDR3 spans 14 residues. Presence of unique molecular identifiers characterized the TCR beta cDNA libraries. TCRdb re-analysed the PCR reads in MiXCR, keeping a single row per CDR3 protein. In the table there are almost 700,000 distinct CDR3 sequences, roughly three fifths of which are singletons. About this clonotype itself: Its cognate antigen is unknown.

The chain joins TRBV12-3 or TRBV12-4 to TRBJ1-2, with a tentative D call TRBD1 (6 bases). The sample comprised blood. This TCR came from a girl aged 2 to 9 with multiple sclerosis. The CDR3: CASSPAQGRYGYTF. In DNA form, the CDR3 reads TGTGCCAGCAGTCCCGCCCAGGGGCGCTATGGCTACACCTTC.